This T cell receptor beta chain originates from a study of blood T cell repertoires in COVID-19. As for the study in general: The samples span acute and convalescent COVID-19 from the United States, Italy and Spain. The cDNA or gDNA used as material had been derived from T cells, B-cell-depleted T cells, or PBMCs.

In the authors' methods: Reference gene primer amplification gave nucleated cell count estimates. Sequencing used immunoSEQ multiplex PCR; TCRdb keeps in-frame clones, though not all of them. The DNA was the basis for D and trimming; V, J and clone size are from that table. This sample has about 130,000 clones, with around 88% found just once. Germline V lookup: CDR1 MNHEY, CDR2 SMNVEV (reference sequence). V shed 8 bases and J shed 5 bases, with 16 bases lying between them. This CDR3 has 14 amino acids. This receptor was identified in a man aged 50 to 60 with acute or convalescent COVID-19. The chain carries TRBV27 and TRBJ1-5; the D is unclear. Sequencing was done on a sample of peripheral blood. CDR3 DNA: TGTGCCAGCTGGAGGGCGTCAGGCGATCAGCCCCAGCATTTT. Translation: CASWRASGDQPQHF.